One and the same sample provided the 9 T cell receptor beta chains below, sequenced in a study of T cell changes during pregnancy in multiple sclerosis. Assay used: immunoSEQ multiplex PCR; TCRdb lists only in-frame clones, some missing. The sample includes tens of thousands of clones, approximately 94% of them seen just once. The sequencing here drew on peripheral blood, taken in the third trimester of pregnancy. The receptor source for this set is a female donor with multiple sclerosis, enrolled in a pregnancy study.

The CDR3 loop reads CSVDRDRYYGYTF. In nucleotides, the CDR3 is TGCAGCGTGGACCGGGACAGATACTATGGCTACACCTTC. The chain links TRBV29-1 to TRBJ1-2; 7 bases fit TRBD1. The CDR3 spans 13 residues. With V trimmed by 6 bases and J by 3 bases, 7 bases remained unmatched. Germline CDR1 reads SQVTM; CDR2 reads ANQGSEA.

The rearrangement joins TRBV7-9 to TRBJ1-5; TRBD1 matches 7 bases. This CDR3 is 17 amino acids long. Germline V lookup: CDR1 SEHNR, CDR2 FQNEAQ (reference sequence). Trimming took 1 base from V and 3 from J; bases not matched to a gene: 9. The CDR3 coding sequence is TGTGCCAGCAGCTTAGTAGGCAGAGGGGGCTTCAATCAGCCCCAGCATTTT. Its translation: CASSLVGRGGFNQPQHF.

J is TRBJ1-5 and V is TRBV5-5; weak D call: TRBD1 (5 bases). This CDR3 is 15 amino acids long. Germline V gene data show CDR1 as SGHKS and CDR2 as YYEKEE (reference sequence). V was cut by 0 bases and J by 6 bases, with 13 bases left in between. CDR3 bases: TGTGCCAGCAGCTTGGACGCAGGGAGGTCTCAGCCCCAGCATTTT. Amino acid sequence: CASSLDAGRSQPQHF.

CDR3 sequence: CASSGQGANYGYTF. DNA for the CDR3: TGTGCCAGCAGCGGACAGGGAGCTAACTATGGCTACACCTTC. The rearrangement joins TRBV25-1 to TRBJ1-2; 8 bases are shared with TRBD1. Germline V gene sequence: CDR1 MGHDK, CDR2 SYGVNS. The CDR3 is made up of 14 amino acids. V shed 6 bases and J 0 bases; nucleotides not matched to a gene: 3.

The V gene is TRBV4-3, the J gene TRBJ2-1; 8 bases align to TRBD2. With V trimmed by 0 bases and J by 4 bases, 5 bases remained unmatched. Germline assignment: CDR1 LGHNA and CDR2 YSLEER. The CDR3 is 16 residues long. The CDR3 reads CASSQDGTRPYNEQFF. CDR3 coding DNA: TGCGCCAGCAGCCAAGACGGGACTAGGCCGTACAATGAGCAGTTCTTC.

The rearrangement uses TRBV5-1 and TRBJ2-7, with a weak D call TRBD1 (6 bases). The CDR3 has 14 amino acids. Per germline, CDR1 SGHRS and CDR2 YFSETQ. The V end was cut by 6 bases, the J end by 3 bases, with 16 bases between. As DNA, the CDR3 is TGCGCCAGCACACAGGGTCCCCAGAACTACGAGCAGTACTTC. Protein: CASTQGPQNYEQYF. Drawing the rest from reference TRBV5-1 and TRBJ2-7, the complete variable domain is KAGVTQTPRYLIKTRGQQVTLSCSPISGHRSVSWYQQTPGQGLQFLFEYFSETQRNKGNFPGRFSGRQFSNSRSEMNVSTLELGDSALYLCASTQGPQNYEQYFGPGTRLTVT.

V gene TRBV2 combines with J gene TRBJ1-2, with D possibly matching TRBD1 (6 bases). Germline loops: CDR1 SNHLY, CDR2 FYNNEI. The V and J ends lost 1 base and 0 bases respectively, with 9 bases between them. This CDR3 spans 15 amino acids. The CDR3 coding sequence is TGTGCCAGCAGTGAAGAAAGGACAGCTAACTATGGCTACACCTTC. Protein sequence: CASSEERTANYGYTF. Variable domain in full (rest from reference TRBV2 and TRBJ1-2): EPEVTQTPSHQVTQMGQEVILRCVPISNHLYFYWYRQILGQKVEFLVSFYNNEISEKSEIFDDQFSVERPDGSNFTLKIRSTKLEDSAMYFCASSEERTANYGYTFGSGTRLTVV.

This clone showed up just a few times. V usage is TRBV5-1 and J usage is TRBJ1-1; TRBD1 matches 7 bases. Germline CDR1 reads SGHRS; CDR2 reads YFSETQ. The J segment lost 1 base and the V segment lost 1 base, leaving 4 bases of the junction unmatched. The length of the CDR3 is 15 residues. CDR3 DNA sequence: TGCGCCAGCAGCTTGCGGGGGACAGAGAACACTGAAGCTTTCTTT. It translates to CASSLRGTENTEAFF.

This clone was seen just once. V gene TRBV30 combines with J gene TRBJ1-1, with a tentative D call TRBD1 (5 bases). The CDR3 consists of 13 residues. The germline gives CDR1 GTSNPN, CDR2 SVGIG (reference sequence). The germline V and J ends were trimmed by 2 bases and 6 bases, with 13 bases remaining between them. The CDR3: CAWSIGGVPEAFF. CDR3 coding DNA: TGTGCCTGGAGTATCGGGGGAGTCCCTGAAGCTTTCTTT.